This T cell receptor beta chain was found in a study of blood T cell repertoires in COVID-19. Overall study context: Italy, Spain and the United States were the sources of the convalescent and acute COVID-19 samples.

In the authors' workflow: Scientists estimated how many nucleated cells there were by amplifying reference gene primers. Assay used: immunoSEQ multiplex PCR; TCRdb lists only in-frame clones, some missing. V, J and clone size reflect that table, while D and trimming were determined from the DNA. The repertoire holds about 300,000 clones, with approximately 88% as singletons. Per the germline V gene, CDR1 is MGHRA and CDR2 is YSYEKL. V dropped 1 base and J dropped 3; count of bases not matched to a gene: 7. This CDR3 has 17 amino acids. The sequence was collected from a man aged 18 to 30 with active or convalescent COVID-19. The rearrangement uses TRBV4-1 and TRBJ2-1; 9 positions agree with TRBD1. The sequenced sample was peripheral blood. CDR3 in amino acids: CASSQVVPGQGYNEQFF. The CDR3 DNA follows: TGCGCCAGCAGCCAAGTAGTTCCGGGACAGGGCTACAATGAGCAGTTCTTC.